This TCR beta chain was recovered during a study of T cells of healthy individuals. Germline V CDR1 and CDR2: LGHNA, YSLEER. J lost 3 bases, V lost 4 bases, and 7 bases had no gene match. The CDR3 is 16 amino acids. This clonotype has a count of ten or more. MiXCR was run by TCRdb on the 5' RACE reads, yielding one entry per CDR3 protein. In the table there are 53,000 or so distinct CDR3 sequences, 14% to 15% of which are singletons. V gene TRBV4-3 combines with J gene TRBJ2-3, with TRBD2 matching over 10 bases. The receptor was isolated from a human donor in good health. CDR3 loop: CASSLSLAGVTDTQYF. The CDR3 nucleotides read TGCGCCAGCAGCCTATCCCTAGCGGGAGTTACAGATACGCAGTATTTT.